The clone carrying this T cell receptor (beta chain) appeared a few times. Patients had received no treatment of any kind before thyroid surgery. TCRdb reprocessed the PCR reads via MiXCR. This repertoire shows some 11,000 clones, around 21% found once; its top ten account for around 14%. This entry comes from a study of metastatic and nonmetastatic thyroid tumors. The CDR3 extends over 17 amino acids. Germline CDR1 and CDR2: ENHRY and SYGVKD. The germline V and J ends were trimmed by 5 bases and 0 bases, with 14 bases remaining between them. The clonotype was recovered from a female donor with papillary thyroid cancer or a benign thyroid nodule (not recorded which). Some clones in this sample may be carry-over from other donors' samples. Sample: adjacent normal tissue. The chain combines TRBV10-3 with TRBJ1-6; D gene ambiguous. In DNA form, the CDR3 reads TGTGCCATCAGTCGAGCGGGGATCTACTCCTATAATTCACCCCTCCACTTT. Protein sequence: CAISRAGIYSYNSPLHF.